Described below is a single T cell receptor beta chain sequence and its context. Its target is unknown. RNA transcripts provided the source from which TCR beta CDR3 regions were amplified. The HTBI primer set served for first-round RT-PCR of the TCR CDR3. One entry per CDR3 protein results from TCRdb running MiXCR on the multiplex PCR reads. Here the sample spans some 350,000 distinct CDR3 sequences, around 25% being singletons. The data are from a study of T cells in Graves' hyperthyroidism and ophthalmopathy. Fresh peripheral blood, about 10 ml of it, supplied the PBMCs. Regarding the study as a whole: In the blood, most expanded thyroid clonotypes above 0.001 appeared as well.

V lost 2 bases and J 6 bases, leaving 10 bases between the germline ends. This CDR3 has 14 residues. Looked up from germline, CDR1 is LGHDT and CDR2 is YNNKEL (reference sequence). The receptor was derived from a man aged 50 to 59 with Graves' hyperthyroidism. Sequencing used blood. The rearrangement links TRBV3-1 to TRBJ2-2, with a weak D call TRBD1 (5 bases). CDR3: CASSQIDSPGELFF. Written as DNA, the CDR3 is TGTGCCAGCAGCCAAATCGACAGTCCCGGGGAGCTGTTTTTT.